Listed here is a single TCR delta chain. This is likely an artifact of a read error, given a far larger clone one base away. The same CDR3 is also encoded by other DNA sequences in this sample. The data originate from a study of gamma delta lymphoproliferative disorders and STAT genes. TCRdb reran clone calling via CATT on the multiplex PCR reads. The sample carries 1,200 or so delta-chain clones, more than 1.3% recorded once. Looked up from germline, CDR1 is TSWWSYY and CDR2 is QGS. Trimming took 0 bases from V and 4 from J; bases not matched to a gene: 22. The length of the CDR3 is 24 residues. PBMCs from patients and controls supplied the genomic DNA for sequencing.

This TCR derives from a human donor in good health. Sequencing was performed on blood. The chain uses TRDV1 and TRDJ3; 9 bases align to TRDD3. For the CDR3, the DNA is TGTGCTCTTGGGGAACTCTTTCACTTTCACCTTTACTGGGGGAGAACGTGGGACACCCGACAGATGTTTTTC. Its protein product is CALGELFHFHLYWGRTWDTRQMFF.